Listed below are T cell receptor beta chains from one sample, sequenced in a study of cytomegalovirus exposure and HLA in healthy donors. The repertoire was sequenced with immunoSEQ multiplex PCR; TCRdb's copy has only in-frame clones and lacks some. The sample lists under 300,000 clones, around 81% occurring once. The source material was PBMCs. These receptors all come from a woman aged 60-75 years in good health and CMV-seropositive. CDR3s include the opening cysteine and the closing phenylalanine or tryptophan. Each record gives: clone size, D gene, J gene, V gene, CDR3 DNA, CDR3 protein. The D gene is left open where the match is weak. Rows may omit the clone size; those that give it use once, few, many or a size class.

NA,NA,TRBJ2-4,TRBV2,TGTGCCAGCAGAAACCGGGATAAAAACATTCAGTACTTC,CASRNRDKNIQYF
NA,NA,TRBJ1-1,TRBV30,TGTGCCTGGAGTGCGGCCCCGAGGGCTGAAGCTTTCTTT,CAWSAAPRAEAFF
NA,TRBD2,TRBJ2-1,TRBV2,TGTGCCAGCAGGGGGGAATCTAGCGGGAGAAGCGAGCAGTTCTTC,CASRGESSGRSEQFF
NA,NA,TRBJ1-3,TRBV10-3,TGTGCCATCAGGCCAGGGGACGGAAACACCATATATTTT,CAIRPGDGNTIYF
NA,TRBD2,TRBJ2-1,TRBV4-1,TGCGCCAGCAGCCAAGAGGGACTAGCGGAGGAGCAGTTCTTC,CASSQEGLAEEQFF
NA,TRBD2,TRBJ2-7,TRBV7-2,TGTGCCAGCAGCAGTCTAGCGGGGTCTAGTTACGAGCAGTACTTC,CASSSLAGSSYEQYF
NA,TRBD2,TRBJ2-3,TRBV10-2,TGCGCCAGCAGTGAGAAGAGCGGGATCACAGATACGCAGTATTTT,CASSEKSGITDTQYF
NA,TRBD2,TRBJ2-2,TRBV6-5,TGTGCCAGCAGTTACTGGGGCGGGAGGAGGGGCGGGGAGCTGTTTTTT,CASSYWGGRRGGELFF
NA,TRBD1,TRBJ1-5,TRBV28,TGTGCCAGCAGTGGGACAGGGGCGGTAGGTCAGCCCCAGCATTTT,CASSGTGAVGQPQHF
few,TRBD1,TRBJ2-2,TRBV19,TGTGCCAGTAGTAACAGGGGAGATGGCGGGGAGCTGTTTTTT,CASSNRGDGGELFF
few,NA,TRBJ1-1,TRBV6-5,TGTGCCAGCAGTTACTCAATGACAGGTTCTAACACTGAAGCTTTCTTT,CASSYSMTGSNTEAFF
NA,NA,TRBJ2-1,TRBV6-5,TGTGCCAGCAGTTACTCGTGGCGGGACCCGAAGTTCTTC,CASSYSWRDPKFF
NA,NA,TRBJ1-2,TRBV9,TGTGCCAGCAGCGTAGAGACCGGGACATCAACCTATGGCTACACCTTC,CASSVETGTSTYGYTF
NA,NA,TRBJ2-5,TRBV14,TGTGCCAGCAGCGTCGGAGAGACCCAGTACTTC,CASSVGETQYF
NA,NA,TRBJ2-3,TRBV7-2,TGTGCCAGCAGCTCCCCCAAGCGGGATACGCAGTATTTT,CASSSPKRDTQYF
NA,TRBD1,TRBJ1-2,TRBV5-1,TGCGCCAGCAGCCCTCCATTTCGACAGGGGGCGTACGGCTACACCTTC,CASSPPFRQGAYGYTF
NA,TRBD1,TRBJ2-7,TRBV6-1,TGTGCCAGCATGCCAGGGGGCAATTACGAGCAGTACTTC,CASMPGGNYEQYF
once,TRBD1,TRBJ1-2,TRBV9,TGTGCCAGCAGCGGCTGGGGGGACAGGGAAGGCTACACCTTC,CASSGWGDREGYTF
NA,NA,TRBJ2-7,TRBV13,TGTGCCAGCAAGGCGCGGGACTTCAGGTACGAGCAGTACTTC,CASKARDFRYEQYF
few,TRBD1,TRBJ1-4,TRBV19,TGTGCCAGTTCAGACAGGGCTATTGAAAAACTGTTTTTT,CASSDRAIEKLFF
NA,TRBD2,TRBJ2-7,TRBV9,TGTGCCAGCAGCGTATCCATGCTAGCGGGAGAGGCACAGCAGTACTTC,CASSVSMLAGEAQQYF
NA,NA,TRBJ1-5,TRBV7-8,TGTGCCAGCAGCGTAACAGAAACCTATAGCAATCAGCCCCAGCATTTT,CASSVTETYSNQPQHF
NA,NA,TRBJ1-5,TRBV5-1,TGCGCCAGCAGCTGGGGACTCAATCAGCCCCAGCATTTT,CASSWGLNQPQHF
NA,NA,TRBJ1-3,TRBV9,TGTGCCAGCAGCGTACAGGGAAACTCTGGAAACACCATATATTTT,CASSVQGNSGNTIYF
NA,NA,TRBJ2-7,TRBV10-3,TGTGCCGGGGCCGGGGCCGGGACTCGCAACGAGCAGTACTTC,CAGAGAGTRNEQYF
NA,NA,TRBJ2-3,TRBV2,TGTGCCAGCAAGCTCCGCCTTCCAGATACGCAGTATTTT,CASKLRLPDTQYF
NA,NA,TRBJ2-5,TRBV5-1,TGCGCCAGCAGCTTGACGAGGGAAGAGACCCAGTACTTC,CASSLTREETQYF
NA,NA,TRBJ1-2,TRBV27,TGTGCCAGCAGCCTTCGTTCCTATGGCTACACCTTC,CASSLRSYGYTF
NA,TRBD1,TRBJ1-3,TRBV5-4,TGTGCCAGCAGCTTTACAGGGGGCGGAAACACCATATATTTT,CASSFTGGGNTIYF
NA,NA,TRBJ1-1,TRBV27,TGTGCCAGCAGTTGGGGGGGTGAAGCTTTCTTT,CASSWGGEAFF
NA,NA,TRBJ2-2,TRBV6-5,TGTGCCGCACACGCGGGGAACACCGGGGAGCTGTTTTTT,CAAHAGNTGELFF
few,NA,TRBJ1-5,TRBV2,TGTGCCAGCAGTGAACAAGGGGGTTTAAGCAATCAGCCCCAGCATTTT,CASSEQGGLSNQPQHF
NA,NA,TRBJ2-2,TRBV7-3,TGTGCCAGCAGCCCTCCCCGGGAGTCCGGGGAGCTGTTTTTT,CASSPPRESGELFF
NA,TRBD2,TRBJ2-1,TRBV9,TGTGCCAGCAGCGCAACCGGGACTAGCGGTACTCTCTCCTACAATGAGCAGTTCTTC,CASSATGTSGTLSYNEQFF
NA,TRBD1,TRBJ2-7,TRBV14,TGTGCCAGCACCCCGGGACAGGGTTATTACGAGCAGTACTTC,CASTPGQGYYEQYF
NA,NA,TRBJ2-5,TRBV28,TGTGCCAGCAGAGGCGGTTGGCAAGAGACCCAGTACTTC,CASRGGWQETQYF
NA,NA,TRBJ2-5,TRBV7-2,TGTGCCAGCAGCCCCGGGACTTCTGGGGTCCTAGAGACCCAGTACTTC,CASSPGTSGVLETQYF
NA,NA,TRBJ2-7,TRBV6-1,TGTGCCAGCAGTGGTGGCAGCTACGAGCAGTACTTC,CASSGGSYEQYF
once,TRBD1,TRBJ2-7,TRBV6-1,TGTGCCAGCAGTATCAATGGACAGGGATACGAGCAGTACTTC,CASSINGQGYEQYF
few,NA,TRBJ2-7,TRBV5-1,TGCGCCAGCAGCTGGATCCCTAACAGGACACCCCCCTACGAGCAGTACTTC,CASSWIPNRTPPYEQYF
NA,NA,TRBJ2-7,TRBV7-9,TGTTCCAGCAGCCCCGACTCTGCTTCCTACGAGCAGTACTTC,CSSSPDSASYEQYF
NA,TRBD1,TRBJ1-2,TRBV5-1,TGCGCCAGCAGCTTACGTTACAGGGGGCCGGATGGCTACACCTTC,CASSLRYRGPDGYTF
NA,NA,TRBJ1-2,TRBV2,TGTGCCAGCAGCGATGGACTCCTGGAGGGCTACACCTTC,CASSDGLLEGYTF
few,NA,TRBJ1-5,TRBV30,TGTGCCTGGAGTATGTACATTAGCAATCAGCCCCAGCATTTT,CAWSMYISNQPQHF
NA,NA,TRBJ1-1,TRBV19,TGTGCCAGTAGTATAGTGGGGGGCACTGAAGCTTTCTTT,CASSIVGGTEAFF
NA,TRBD2,TRBJ2-3,TRBV2,TGTGCCAGCACTACGCCGGGACTAGCGACAGATACGCAGTATTTT,CASTTPGLATDTQYF
NA,NA,TRBJ2-1,TRBV28,TGTGCCAGCAGCCGCCTAGGAGGGGATAATGAGCAGTTCTTC,CASSRLGGDNEQFF
few,TRBD2,TRBJ2-5,TRBV4-2,TGTGCCAGCAGCCAAGCCGCTAGCGGGAGTGGGACCCAGTACTTC,CASSQAASGSGTQYF
NA,TRBD2,TRBJ2-7,TRBV5-1,TGCGCCAGCAGCGGGACTAGCGGGAGCTCCGAGCAGTACTTC,CASSGTSGSSEQYF